This T cell receptor beta chain was observed in a study of siplizumab effects on memory and regulatory T cells. General study points: Under siplizumab, alloreactive sequences traced to unstimulated CD4+ memory cells were significantly reduced.

A remark on this clone: Its antigen is as yet unknown.

The length of the CDR3 is 13 residues. From germline, CDR1 is SGHTA and CDR2 FQGTGA. Trimming pared 4 bases from V and 8 bases from J, leaving 12 bases between. TCRdb's table, derived via immunoSEQ multiplex PCR, lists solely in-frame clones and lacks some. The sample includes about 91,000 clones, under 95% seen only once; the top ten take 6.5%. This chain connects TRBV7-3 to TRBJ2-1, with D perhaps matching TRBD2 (6 bases). The material sequenced was CD8+ T cells sorted from blood. The clonotype originates from a human donor in good health. The CDR3 coding sequence is TGTGCCAGCAGCTCCGGCTCGGGGGATGAGCAGTTCTTC. Its protein is CASSSGSGDEQFF.